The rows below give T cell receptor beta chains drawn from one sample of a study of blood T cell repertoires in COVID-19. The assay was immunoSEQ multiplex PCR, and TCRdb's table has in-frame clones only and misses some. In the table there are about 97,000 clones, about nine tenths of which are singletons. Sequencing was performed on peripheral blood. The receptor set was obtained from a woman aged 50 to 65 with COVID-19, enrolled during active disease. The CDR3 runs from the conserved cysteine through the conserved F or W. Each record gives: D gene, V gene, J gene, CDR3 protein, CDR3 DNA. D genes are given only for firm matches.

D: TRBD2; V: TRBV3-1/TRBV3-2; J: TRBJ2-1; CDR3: CASSRETSGGDNEQFF; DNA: TGTGCCAGCAGCCGTGAGACTAGCGGGGGGGACAATGAGCAGTTCTTC
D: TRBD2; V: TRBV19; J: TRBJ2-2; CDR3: CASDAGTSGGINTGELFF; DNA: TGTGCCAGTGATGCCGGGACTAGCGGGGGTATCAACACCGGGGAGCTGTTTTTT
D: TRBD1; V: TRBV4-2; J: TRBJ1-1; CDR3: CASSPGQGRYTEAFF; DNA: TGTGCCAGCAGTCCCGGACAGGGAAGGTACACTGAAGCTTTCTTT
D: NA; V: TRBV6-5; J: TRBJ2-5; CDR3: CASSTGGRTQETQYF; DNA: TGTGCCAGCAGTACGGGGGGCAGAACCCAAGAGACCCAGTACTTC
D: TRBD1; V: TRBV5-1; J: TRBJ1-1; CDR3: CASSLLQRTGGGTEAFF; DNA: TGCGCCAGCAGCTTGCTGCAGCGGACAGGGGGAGGGACTGAAGCTTTCTTT
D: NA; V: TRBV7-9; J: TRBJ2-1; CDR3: CASTPTAIYNEQFF; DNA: TGTGCCAGCACACCGACAGCGATCTACAATGAGCAGTTCTTC
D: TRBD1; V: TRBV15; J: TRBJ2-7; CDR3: CATRSDRGYEQYF; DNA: TGTGCCACCAGAAGCGACAGGGGGTACGAGCAGTACTTC
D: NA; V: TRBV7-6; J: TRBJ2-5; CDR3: CASTRGNQETQYF; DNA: TGTGCCAGCACTAGGGGGAATCAAGAGACCCAGTACTTC
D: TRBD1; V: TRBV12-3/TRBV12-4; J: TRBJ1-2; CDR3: CASSRDRVAGYTF; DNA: TGTGCCAGCAGCCGGGACAGGGTTGCTGGCTACACCTTC
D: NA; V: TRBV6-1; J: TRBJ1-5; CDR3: CASSDPGRVSNQPQHF; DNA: TGTGCCAGCAGTGACCCTGGGAGGGTCAGCAATCAGCCCCAGCATTTT